The 9 T cell receptor beta chains listed next were all sequenced from one sample in a study of vaccination effects on CD4 cells after COVID-19 (dated by TCRdb to 2021 to 2024). To prepare the library, the immunoSEQ multiplex PCR assay was applied. Sourced from immuneACCESS, this table was stored by TCRdb with only in-frame sequences that have V and J called. A share of the clones is absent; for the studies checked, an unresolved V gene accounts for under half, and the remainder has no known explanation. For this sample there are tens of thousands of clones; over 70% appear just once. The ten largest clones represent 14% to 15% of the sample. These receptors' targets are unknown. After 10 days of culture, CD4+ T cells were isolated with the EasySep CD4+ T cell isolation kit. Each participant got two doses of an mRNA SARS-CoV-2 vaccine, either BNT162b2 or mRNA-1273. Sequenced material: CD4+ T cells from PBMCs cultured without peptide, taken after COVID-19 vaccination. The receptors shown here come from a human donor who received a COVID-19 vaccine.

This chain joins TRBV28 and TRBJ2-1, with D possibly being TRBD1 (5 bases). The CDR3 covers 14 residues. Trimming left V 4 bases short and J 7 bases short, with 14 bases between. The germline gives CDR1 MDHEN, CDR2 SYDVKM. This CDR3 reads CASSSGHYSNEQFF. CDR3 sequence (DNA): TGTGCCAGCAGTTCAGGGCACTATTCGAATGAGCAGTTCTTC.

The V and J genes are TRBV18 and TRBJ2-7, with a tentative D call TRBD2 (5 bases). V shed 1 base and J shed 2 bases, with 18 bases lying between them. This CDR3 region has 17 residues. From germline, CDR1 is KGHSH and CDR2 LQKENI. CDR3 protein: CASSPLIGEDLTYEQYF. The CDR3 DNA reads as TGTGCCAGCTCACCACTGATAGGAGAGGACTTAACCTACGAGCAGTACTTC.

The chain employs TRBV20-1 and TRBJ1-2; TRBD1 aligns across 7 bases. CDR1 is DFQATT and CDR2 is SNEGSKA in the germline V gene (reference sequence). The CDR3 extends over 11 amino acids. The CDR3 reads CSLSGQYGYTF. Here the CDR3 DNA reads TGCAGCCTATCGGGACAGTATGGCTACACCTTC.

The gene calls are TRBV11-2 and TRBJ1-2; the D is unclear. Per the germline V gene, CDR1 is SGHAT and CDR2 is FQNNGV. The CDR3 runs 14 residues. Trimming left V 3 bases short and J 6 bases short, with 14 bases between. The CDR3 DNA is TGTGCCAGCAGCTTCATTAACGGGGTTGATGGCTACACCTTC. This codes for CASSFINGVDGYTF.

This chain connects TRBV18 to TRBJ1-2; 7 bases line up with TRBD1. Germline trimming cut 5 bases from V and 2 bases from J; bases unmatched to any gene: 5. CDR3 length: 14 residues. Germline-derived CDR1 and CDR2 are KGHSH and LQKENI. This CDR3 reads CASSTGTENYGYTF. In DNA form, the CDR3 reads TGTGCCAGCTCAACCGGGACAGAAAACTATGGCTACACCTTC.

The J gene is TRBJ2-7, the V gene TRBV19; 7 bases match TRBD2. The V segment lost 5 bases and the J segment 6 bases; nucleotides outside the gene matches: 7. The CDR3 loop spans 13 amino acids. The germline CDR1 and CDR2 sequences are LNHDA and SQIVND (reference sequence). The CDR3 is CASSPLTGGEQYF. In DNA, the CDR3 is TGTGCCAGTAGTCCCCTGACGGGGGGCGAGCAGTACTTC.

J is TRBJ2-3 and V is TRBV2, with D unresolved. V was cut by 3 bases and J by 7 bases, with 8 bases left in between. From germline, CDR1 is SNHLY and CDR2 FYNNEI. The CDR3 contains 12 residues. The CDR3 DNA reads as TGTGCCAGCAGTGACGAGATTAATACGCAGTATTTT. Encoded protein: CASSDEINTQYF.

The chain uses TRBV5-1 and TRBJ1-1, with 8 bases matching TRBD1. V lost 1 base, J lost 0 bases, and 2 bases stayed unmatched. CDR1 is SGHRS, CDR2 YFSETQ, per germline. The CDR3 has 15 residues. The CDR3 DNA reads as TGCGCCAGCAGCTTGCGACAGGGGCTGAACACTGAAGCTTTCTTT. This codes for CASSLRQGLNTEAFF.

This chain links TRBV5-1 with TRBJ2-7; D may match TRBD1 or TRBD2 (5 bases each). V was clipped by 4 bases and J by 5 bases, with 13 bases between them. From germline, CDR1 is SGHRS and CDR2 YFSETQ. CDR3 length: 13 amino acids. This chain's CDR3 is CASSHPRGDEQYF. Here the CDR3 DNA reads TGCGCCAGCAGCCACCCTCGAGGGGACGAGCAGTACTTC.